Listed below are T cell receptor beta chains from one sample, sequenced in a study of blood T cell repertoires in COVID-19. Only in-frame clones appear in the TCRdb table, and some are missing; sequencing was by immunoSEQ multiplex PCR. The repertoire holds a few hundred thousand clones, with roughly 87% as singletons. The material sequenced was peripheral blood. The source is a man younger than 30 with active or convalescent COVID-19. CDR3s include the opening cysteine and the closing phenylalanine or tryptophan. Fields, in order: D gene, clone size, J gene, V gene, CDR3 length, CDR3 protein, CDR3 DNA. A D gene is named only where the DNA matches it firmly. Rows give clone size only sometimes, using once, few, many, or a class for an expanded clone.

D: NA; size: NA; J: TRBJ1-2; V: TRBV6-5; length: 15; CDR3: CASSYYPQASYGYTF; DNA: TGTGCCAGCAGTTACTACCCCCAGGCTTCCTATGGCTACACCTTC
D: NA; size: NA; J: TRBJ1-6; V: TRBV27; length: 14; CDR3: CASSPQGFGSPLHF; DNA: TGTGCCAGCAGTCCGCAGGGTTTCGGTTCACCCCTCCACTTT
D: NA; size: NA; J: TRBJ2-1; V: TRBV27; length: 15; CDR3: CASSRPGTKYNEQFF; DNA: TGTGCCAGCAGTCGACCCGGGACAAAGTACAATGAGCAGTTCTTC
D: NA; size: NA; J: TRBJ1-4; V: TRBV19; length: 16; CDR3: CASSIGGAATNEKLFF; DNA: TGTGCCAGTAGTATCGGGGGGGCTGCAACTAATGAAAAACTGTTTTTT
D: TRBD1; size: NA; J: TRBJ2-3; V: TRBV27; length: 15; CDR3: CASSNLRGSTDTQYF; DNA: TGTGCCAGCAGTAACCTCAGGGGGAGCACAGATACGCAGTATTTT
D: NA; size: few; J: TRBJ1-6; V: TRBV27; length: 16; CDR3: CASSLTASSYNSPLHF; DNA: TGTGCCAGCAGTTTGACAGCGAGCTCCTATAATTCACCCCTCCACTTT
D: NA; size: NA; J: TRBJ1-2; V: TRBV3-1/TRBV3-2; length: 15; CDR3: CASSQDGGLFYGYTF; DNA: TGTGCCAGCAGCCAAGACGGGGGGCTTTTTTATGGCTACACCTTC
D: TRBD1; size: NA; J: TRBJ1-6; V: TRBV27; length: 12; CDR3: CASKDRVSPLHF; DNA: TGTGCCAGCAAGGACAGGGTTTCACCCCTCCACTTT
D: NA; size: NA; J: TRBJ1-2; V: TRBV6-5; length: 14; CDR3: CASSYGGATYGYTF; DNA: TGTGCCAGCAGTTACGGAGGGGCGACCTATGGCTACACCTTC
D: TRBD2; size: NA; J: TRBJ2-3; V: TRBV6-5; length: 16; CDR3: CASSYAGLAGGGTQYF; DNA: TGTGCCAGCAGTTACGCTGGACTAGCGGGAGGGGGTACGCAGTATTTT
D: NA; size: NA; J: TRBJ1-3; V: TRBV4-3; length: 15; CDR3: CASSQEAVLGNTIYF; DNA: TGCGCCAGCAGCCAAGAAGCCGTTCTTGGAAACACCATATATTTT
D: TRBD1; size: NA; J: TRBJ1-2; V: TRBV27; length: 13; CDR3: CASKPGQAVGYTF; DNA: TGTGCCAGCAAACCGGGACAGGCGGTCGGCTACACCTTC
D: TRBD1; size: NA; J: TRBJ1-2; V: TRBV2; length: 17; CDR3: CASSFGQGKDRGYGYTF; DNA: TGTGCCAGCAGTTTCGGACAGGGGAAAGACAGGGGCTATGGCTACACCTTC
D: TRBD2; size: NA; J: TRBJ2-2; V: TRBV19; length: 15; CDR3: CASSILAGITGELFF; DNA: TGTGCCAGTAGTATCCTAGCGGGAATAACCGGGGAGCTGTTTTTT
D: NA; size: NA; J: TRBJ1-3; V: TRBV15; length: 18; CDR3: CATSRDTITTASGNTIYF; DNA: TGTGCCACCAGCAGAGATACGATTACGACAGCCTCTGGAAACACCATATATTTT
D: TRBD2; size: NA; J: TRBJ2-1; V: TRBV7-6; length: 19; CDR3: CASSLVGLAGRSSYNEQFF; DNA: TGTGCCAGCAGCTTAGTGGGACTAGCGGGGCGAAGCTCCTACAATGAGCAGTTCTTC
D: NA; size: NA; J: TRBJ1-1; V: TRBV6-5; length: 13; CDR3: CASTLLRFAEAFF; DNA: TGTGCCAGCACCTTACTCCGGTTTGCTGAAGCTTTCTTT
D: TRBD1; size: NA; J: TRBJ1-5; V: TRBV6-5; length: 13; CDR3: CAHRDRDNQPQHF; DNA: TGTGCGCATCGGGACAGGGATAATCAGCCCCAGCATTTT
D: NA; size: NA; J: TRBJ2-7; V: TRBV28; length: 15; CDR3: CASSISRLPYYEQYF; DNA: TGTGCCAGCAGTATATCCAGACTACCTTACTACGAGCAGTACTTC
D: NA; size: NA; J: TRBJ1-5; V: TRBV28; length: 16; CDR3: CASSTYEGREDQPQHF; DNA: TGTGCCAGCAGTACCTATGAGGGACGGGAGGATCAGCCCCAGCATTTT
D: TRBD2; size: NA; J: TRBJ2-1; V: TRBV27; length: 15; CDR3: CASSTGTSGANEQFF; DNA: TGTGCCAGCAGCACCGGGACTAGCGGTGCCAATGAGCAGTTCTTC
D: NA; size: NA; J: TRBJ2-3; V: TRBV9; length: 13; CDR3: CASSPGNTDTQYF; DNA: TGTGCCAGCAGCCCGGGGAACACAGATACGCAGTATTTT
D: TRBD1; size: few; J: TRBJ1-1; V: TRBV28; length: 14; CDR3: CATFAGTGARKAFF; DNA: TGTGCCACATTTGCCGGGACAGGGGCCCGGAAAGCTTTCTTT
D: NA; size: NA; J: TRBJ1-2; V: TRBV9; length: 14; CDR3: CASSLGGPNYGYTF; DNA: TGTGCCAGCAGCCTCGGAGGGCCGAACTATGGCTACACCTTC
D: TRBD2; size: NA; J: TRBJ2-5; V: TRBV10-3; length: 16; CDR3: CAISGEGGGPGETQYF; DNA: TGTGCCATCAGTGGGGAGGGCGGAGGGCCCGGGGAGACCCAGTACTTC
D: TRBD2; size: NA; J: TRBJ2-1; V: TRBV27; length: 15; CDR3: CASTPWAGGYNEQFF; DNA: TGTGCCAGCACCCCCTGGGCGGGAGGGTACAATGAGCAGTTCTTC
D: NA; size: once; J: TRBJ2-1; V: TRBV9; length: 15; CDR3: CASSVGSPNYNEQFF; DNA: TGTGCCAGCAGCGTAGGAAGTCCTAACTACAATGAGCAGTTCTTC
D: TRBD2; size: few; J: TRBJ2-7; V: TRBV28; length: 16; CDR3: CASSPRLAAASYEQYF; DNA: TGTGCCAGCAGTCCCCGACTAGCGGCCGCCTCCTACGAGCAGTACTTC
D: NA; size: NA; J: TRBJ2-3; V: TRBV5-6; length: 11; CDR3: CASTTADTQYF; DNA: TGTGCCAGCACCACAGCAGATACGCAGTATTTT
D: NA; size: NA; J: TRBJ1-1; V: TRBV9; length: 13; CDR3: CASSGRVDTEAFF; DNA: TGTGCCAGCAGCGGCAGGGTGGACACTGAAGCTTTCTTT
D: NA; size: NA; J: TRBJ1-6; V: TRBV24-1; length: 15; CDR3: CAPRISSSYNSPLHF; DNA: TGTGCCCCCCGAATTTCGAGCTCCTATAATTCACCCCTCCACTTT
D: TRBD2; size: NA; J: TRBJ2-7; V: TRBV3-1/TRBV3-2; length: 18; CDR3: CASSQVGKREGLGYEQYF; DNA: TGTGCCAGCAGCCAAGTTGGAAAGCGGGAGGGCCTTGGCTACGAGCAGTACTTC
D: TRBD2; size: NA; J: TRBJ2-1; V: TRBV5-1; length: 15; CDR3: CASSFSVAGYNEQFF; DNA: TGCGCCAGCAGCTTTTCGGTAGCGGGGTACAATGAGCAGTTCTTC
D: NA; size: NA; J: TRBJ1-6; V: TRBV27; length: 14; CDR3: CASSLASRNSPLHF; DNA: TGTGCCAGCAGTTTAGCGTCACGGAATTCACCCCTCCACTTT
D: TRBD1; size: NA; J: TRBJ1-3; V: TRBV4-3; length: 20; CDR3: CASSQDWTGTGVDSGNTIYF; DNA: TGCGCCAGCAGCCAAGATTGGACCGGGACAGGGGTAGACTCTGGAAACACCATATATTTT
D: TRBD1; size: NA; J: TRBJ1-1; V: TRBV19; length: 16; CDR3: CASSPRTGSGYTEAFF; DNA: TGTGCCAGTAGTCCTCGGACAGGGTCGGGGTACACTGAAGCTTTCTTT
D: NA; size: NA; J: TRBJ1-2; V: TRBV4-3; length: 14; CDR3: CASSQDTAGDGYTF; DNA: TGCGCCAGCAGCCAAGATACGGCAGGGGATGGCTACACCTTC
D: TRBD2; size: NA; J: TRBJ2-7; V: TRBV9; length: 17; CDR3: CASSVAESAGGPVEQYF; DNA: TGTGCCAGCAGCGTAGCGGAGTCCGCGGGGGGGCCTGTCGAGCAGTACTTC
D: NA; size: once; J: TRBJ2-5; V: TRBV6-2/TRBV6-3; length: 13; CDR3: CASSPSLPETQYF; DNA: TGTGCCAGCAGCCCCTCCCTCCCAGAGACCCAGTACTTC
D: NA; size: NA; J: TRBJ2-3; V: TRBV11-3; length: 16; CDR3: CASSSRGRPGADTQYF; DNA: TGTGCCAGCAGCTCCAGGGGCCGCCCAGGGGCAGATACGCAGTATTTT
D: NA; size: NA; J: TRBJ2-1; V: TRBV9; length: 14; CDR3: CASSVVSGGGEQFF; DNA: TGTGCCAGCAGCGTAGTGTCAGGTGGTGGTGAGCAGTTCTTC
D: TRBD1; size: NA; J: TRBJ1-4; V: TRBV6-5; length: 14; CDR3: CASTDRGWGEKLFF; DNA: TGTGCCAGCACCGACAGGGGATGGGGCGAAAAACTGTTTTTT
D: TRBD2; size: NA; J: TRBJ2-5; V: TRBV28; length: 13; CDR3: CASIPGGGETQYF; DNA: TGTGCCAGCATTCCGGGAGGCGGAGAGACCCAGTACTTC
D: TRBD2; size: NA; J: TRBJ2-1; V: TRBV28; length: 14; CDR3: CASAGYGRKGEQFF; DNA: TGTGCCAGCGCCGGGTACGGGAGGAAGGGTGAGCAGTTCTTC
D: NA; size: few; J: TRBJ2-3; V: TRBV18; length: 13; CDR3: CASSPMDYPTQYF; DNA: TGTGCCAGCTCACCCATGGACTATCCTACGCAGTATTTT
D: TRBD1; size: NA; J: TRBJ2-7; V: TRBV19; length: 15; CDR3: CASRQDGQGSYEQYF; DNA: TGTGCCAGTAGGCAGGACGGACAGGGCTCCTACGAGCAGTACTTC
D: NA; size: NA; J: TRBJ2-5; V: TRBV12-5; length: 13; CDR3: CASGQLAWETQYF; DNA: TGTGCTAGTGGCCAGTTGGCCTGGGAGACCCAGTACTTC
D: TRBD2; size: NA; J: TRBJ2-5; V: TRBV29-1; length: 15; CDR3: CSVLWAGRDQETQYF; DNA: TGCAGCGTGTTGTGGGCAGGGAGGGACCAAGAGACCCAGTACTTC
D: TRBD1; size: NA; J: TRBJ1-1; V: TRBV2; length: 12; CDR3: CASPTGVTEAFF; DNA: TGTGCCAGCCCTACAGGGGTGACTGAAGCTTTCTTT
D: NA; size: NA; J: TRBJ2-1; V: TRBV12-3/TRBV12-4; length: 13; CDR3: CASSPQEQGEQFF; DNA: TGTGCCAGCAGTCCTCAGGAGCAGGGGGAGCAGTTCTTC
D: NA; size: NA; J: TRBJ1-1; V: TRBV4-3; length: 13; CDR3: CASSQSLNTEAFF; DNA: TGCGCCAGCAGCCAAAGCTTGAACACTGAAGCTTTCTTT
D: TRBD1; size: NA; J: TRBJ2-1; V: TRBV19; length: 14; CDR3: CASSIPGGGNEQFF; DNA: TGTGCCAGTAGTATACCAGGGGGTGGCAATGAGCAGTTCTTC